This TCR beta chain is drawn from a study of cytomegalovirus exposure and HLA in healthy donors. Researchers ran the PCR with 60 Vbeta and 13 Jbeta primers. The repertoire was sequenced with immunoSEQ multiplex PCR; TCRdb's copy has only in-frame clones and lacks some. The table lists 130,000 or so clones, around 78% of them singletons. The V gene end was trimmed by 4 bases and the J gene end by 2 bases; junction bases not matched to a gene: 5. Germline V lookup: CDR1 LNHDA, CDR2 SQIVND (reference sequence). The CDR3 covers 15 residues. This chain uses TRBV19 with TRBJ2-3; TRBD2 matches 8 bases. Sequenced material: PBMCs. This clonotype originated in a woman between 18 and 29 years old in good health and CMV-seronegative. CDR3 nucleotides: TGTGCCAGTAGTAGAGCGGGAGAACCCACAGATACGCAGTATTTT. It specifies CASSRAGEPTDTQYF.